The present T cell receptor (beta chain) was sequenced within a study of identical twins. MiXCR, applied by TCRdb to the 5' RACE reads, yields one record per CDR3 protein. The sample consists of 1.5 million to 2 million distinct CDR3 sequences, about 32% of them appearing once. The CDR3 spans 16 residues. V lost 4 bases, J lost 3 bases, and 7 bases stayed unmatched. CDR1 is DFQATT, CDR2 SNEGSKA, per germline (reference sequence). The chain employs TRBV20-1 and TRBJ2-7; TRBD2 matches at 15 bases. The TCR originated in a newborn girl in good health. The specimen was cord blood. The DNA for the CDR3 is TGCAGTGCTACCGGGACTAGCGGGAGGACCTTCTACGAGCAGTACTTC. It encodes CSATGTSGRTFYEQYF.